This section outlines one T cell receptor beta chain sequence together with its context. These data originate in a study of control samples from healthy donors and cancer patients. Generated by immunoSEQ multiplex PCR, the TCRdb table keeps only in-frame clones and is missing some. The sample lists about 150,000 clones; just over 85% were seen once. Germline V lookup: CDR1 SGHKS, CDR2 YYEKEE (reference sequence). Trimming took 4 bases from V and 1 from J; bases not matched to a gene: 5. The CDR3 consists of 15 residues. This sequence joins TRBV5-5 and TRBJ2-1; the match to TRBD2 covers 7 bases. Source material: blood. The TCR was taken from a man between 18 and 35 years old in good health. The CDR3 sequence is CASSDTGGSYNEQFF. The DNA of the CDR3 is TGTGCCAGCAGCGATACCGGGGGGTCCTACAATGAGCAGTTCTTC.